A single T cell receptor beta chain is shown here with its context. The antigen this receptor binds is unknown. Base quality data are lacking; no much larger clone is found one base away. Healthy HIV-negative adults with no recently reported acute infections or vaccinations were included as donors. All donors were Caucasian adults living in Nashville, Tennessee, USA. Magnetic negative selection was used to enrich CD4+ T cells, after which naive cells were positively selected on CD45RA and the negative fraction became the memory subset. After blood collection by leukapheresis, PBMCs were isolated using Ficoll-Histopaque density gradient centrifugation and then cryopreserved in the vapor phase of liquid nitrogen. Purity and quantity of every magnetically sorted T cell population were checked by analytical flow cytometry. Each sorted fraction had its genomic DNA isolated and then quantified by UV absorbance on a Nanodrop 2000c.

The data were obtained in a study of shared clonotypes between healthy human individuals (dated by TCRdb to the early 2020s). About the full investigation: The cohort comprised a couple of women and a few men aged 18 to 49 years. The study deeply sequenced blood TCR repertoires of about five healthy adults to estimate repertoire size and the extent of clonotype sharing between individuals. For each donor, three plates each were used for CD4 naive and CD4 memory, two plates were used for CD8 naive, and one plate was used for CD8 memory. Leukapheresis yielded between about 0.85 and 10 billion PBMCs per donor. Libraries were prepared and TCR repertoires were sequenced by different laboratories using diverse techniques, in order to increase sequencing depth and limit assay-specific biases.

Beyond this particular receptor, the publication reports: Sampling was restricted to blood, and TCR repertoires in tissues likely differ from the TCR repertoires found in blood. Sharing across a few donors was observed for 4.5% to 6.5% of naive CD4, 3% to 3.5% of naive CD8, about 2.5% of memory CD4, and roughly 0.43% of memory CD8 clonotypes. Pairwise subsampling led to the expectation that sequencing depth would affect the degree of clonotype sharing among donors. Incomplete sequencing was indicated by rarefaction of sorted-subset datasets, despite the large sequencing depth. Because the study included only a small number of donors, the genetic and exposure-history diversity represented was limited. Larger estimated clonotype richness was generally found for naive subsets than for memory subsets. Clonotypes shared by all four sorted-subset donors showed higher generation probabilities than non-shared clonotypes.

The CDR3 goes from the cysteine to the phenylalanine over 18 residues. The read is trimmed to its CDR3 DNA, 54 bases read in frame from base 1. For CDR1 and CDR2, the germline V gene lists SGHTA and FQGNSA. The V end gives up 1 base and the J end 8 bases, leaving 14 bases in the junction not matched to a gene. Using the deep immunoSEQ assay, multiplex PCR amplified TCR CDR3 regions from genomic DNA. Extracted genomic DNA from each cell subset was spread evenly across all wells of several immunoSEQ 96-well plates, with each plate serving as a replicate. For sorted subsets, roughly 0.2 ug genomic DNA, equal to tens of thousands of T cell genomes, was loaded into each replicate PCR. Purified libraries were quantified with a Qubit 3.0 fluorometer, sized on a Bioanalyzer 2100, and re-quantified with the KAPA Library Quantification kit. Every immunoSEQ 96-well plate was sequenced on a dedicated single-read 150-cycle Illumina NextSeq 550 flow cell. As for how the authors treated the data: The immunoSEQ output contained only junctional sequences without quality scores, so filtering could not match that applied to full-length reads. Sequences were annotated with PyIR, a Python wrapper for IgBLAST v1.9, and V/J genes and CDR3 were assigned using IMGT germline references. Reads with weak V/J assignments (E-value above 1e-6), missing CDR3, stop codons, out-of-frame junctions, or ambiguous translated residues were removed. V3J clonotypes were defined as sequences sharing an identical inferred V gene, J gene, and CDR3 amino acid sequence. To compute the percentage overlap between repertoires, the number of shared unique clonotypes was divided by the size of the smaller repertoire. Repertoire richness was assessed with RTK rarefaction, the Chao1 estimator, and Recon v2.1 estimates of unobserved clonotypes. OLGA was used to compute generation probabilities for all TCRbeta clonotypes that the gDNA method yielded from a handful of donors. Drawn from immuneACCESS, this table holds only the in-frame rearrangements with V and J called that TCRdb kept. Clones are partly lost; checked studies trace under half to an unresolved V gene and leave the rest unexplained. That table gives V, J and clone size, and the DNA gave D and trimming. The sample records some 2.1 million clones, around 95% of which are singletons. The ten most abundant clones make up roughly 0.13% of the sample.

The receptor was isolated from a man aged 18 to 35 in good health. Sequencing was done on a sample of naive CD4+ T cells sorted from blood. Taken with the paper, the label for cell subset or site translates to: CD45RA+ positively selected. This chain is built from TRBV7-2 and TRBJ2-1; TRBD2 agrees with 10 junctional bases. The DNA sequence follows: TGTGCCAGCAGCTTAGTATCTTTGGCTAGCGGGAGTAACCATGAGCAGTTCTTC. Its translation is CASSLVSLASGSNHEQFF.